The 8 T cell receptor beta chains presented below share a single source sample, sequenced in a study of blood T cell repertoires in COVID-19. The table came from immunoSEQ multiplex PCR; TCRdb's copy has only in-frame clones and leaves some out. This sample has 80,000 to 100,000 clones, with around 75% found just once. Sequenced: peripheral blood. Every receptor here comes from an elderly woman with active or convalescent COVID-19.

CDR3 sequence (DNA): TGTGCCAGCAGCTTTGCGGGAGGAGGAGAGACCCAGTACTTC. Its protein is CASSFAGGGETQYF. The J gene is TRBJ2-5, the V gene TRBV5-4, with 8 nucleotides matching TRBD2. Germline V gene data show CDR1 as SGHNT and CDR2 as YYREEE (reference sequence). The CDR3 has 14 amino acids. V lost 2 bases to trimming and J lost 4 bases; unmatched junction nucleotides: 4.

J is TRBJ1-1 and V is TRBV7-2; 8 nucleotides line up with TRBD1. After removal of 1 base from V and 4 bases from J, the junction contained 5 bases not matched to a gene. This CDR3 spans 15 amino acids. Germline CDR1 reads SGHTA; CDR2 reads FQGNSA. This CDR3 is CASSLVGGTGTEAFF. The DNA for the CDR3 is TGTGCCAGCAGCTTAGTAGGGGGGACAGGCACTGAAGCTTTCTTT.

This chain links TRBV5-4 with TRBJ2-5; tentative D call: TRBD2 (7 bases). Trimming took 0 bases from V and 2 from J, leaving 11 bases between them. Germline CDR1 is SGHNT and CDR2 is YYREEE (reference sequence). CDR3 size: 15 residues. CDR3 sequence reads: CASSLVGGAQETQYF. The CDR3 DNA reads as TGTGCCAGCAGCTTGGTGGGGGGGGCACAAGAGACCCAGTACTTC.

The rearrangement joins TRBV28 to TRBJ2-1; D may be TRBD2 (5 bases). Germline loops: CDR1 MDHEN, CDR2 SYDVKM. V was cut by 2 bases and J by 7 bases, with 9 bases left in between. This CDR3 has 13 residues. CDR3 bases: TGTGCCAGCAGTTTACGGACTTCTAATGAGCAGTTCTTC. Residues: CASSLRTSNEQFF.

A few counts support this clone. The chain carries TRBV7-9 and TRBJ2-2; TRBD1 matches 9 bases. Germline assignment: CDR1 SEHNR and CDR2 FQNEAQ (reference sequence). The trim removed 4 bases at V and 5 bases at J, leaving 5 bases unmatched. The CDR3 consists of 15 residues. CDR3 sequence (DNA): TGTGCCAGCAGCTCAGGACAGGGGCGGACCGGGGAGCTGTTTTTT. Protein sequence: CASSSGQGRTGELFF.

V and J are TRBV6-5 and TRBJ2-7, with D maybe TRBD1 (6 bases). The CDR3 is 15 residues long. Germline-derived CDR1 and CDR2 are MNHEY and SVGAGI. Trimming stripped 6 bases from V and 3 bases from J, with 18 bases between. CDR3 residues: CASSPPHREFYEQYF. The CDR3 bases are TGTGCCAGCAGCCCACCCCACAGGGAATTCTACGAGCAGTACTTC.

The rearrangement joins TRBV9 to TRBJ1-3; D may be TRBD1 (5 bases). Trimming cost V 0 bases and J 2 bases, with 12 bases left between them. Looked up from germline, CDR1 is SGDLS and CDR2 is YYNGEE. The CDR3 totals 16 residues. CDR3 DNA: TGTGCCAGCAGCGTAGACTCTCGGGGGACTGGAAACACCATATATTTT. Residues: CASSVDSRGTGNTIYF.

CDR3 protein: CAWGFRTGEREKLFF. DNA of the CDR3: TGTGCCTGGGGGTTCCGGACGGGGGAGCGGGAAAAACTGTTTTTT. The chain couples TRBV30 to TRBJ1-4; possibly TRBD1 for D (5 bases). V was clipped by 5 bases and J by 8 bases, with 21 bases between them. The CDR3 is 15 residues long. Germline V gives CDR1 GTSNPN, CDR2 SVGIG (reference sequence).